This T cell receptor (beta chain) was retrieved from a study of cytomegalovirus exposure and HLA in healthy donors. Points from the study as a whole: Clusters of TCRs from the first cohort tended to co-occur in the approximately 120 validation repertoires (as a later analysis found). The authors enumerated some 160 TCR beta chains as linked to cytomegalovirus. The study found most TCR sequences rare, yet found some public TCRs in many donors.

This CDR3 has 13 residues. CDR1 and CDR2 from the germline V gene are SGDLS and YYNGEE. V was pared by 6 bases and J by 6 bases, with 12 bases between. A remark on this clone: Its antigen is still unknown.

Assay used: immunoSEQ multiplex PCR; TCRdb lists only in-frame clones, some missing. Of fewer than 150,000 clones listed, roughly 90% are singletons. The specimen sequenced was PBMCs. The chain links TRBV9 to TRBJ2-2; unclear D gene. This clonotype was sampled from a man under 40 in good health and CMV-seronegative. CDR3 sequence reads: CASTPALAGELFF. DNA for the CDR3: TGTGCCAGCACTCCTGCACTGGCCGGGGAGCTGTTTTTT.